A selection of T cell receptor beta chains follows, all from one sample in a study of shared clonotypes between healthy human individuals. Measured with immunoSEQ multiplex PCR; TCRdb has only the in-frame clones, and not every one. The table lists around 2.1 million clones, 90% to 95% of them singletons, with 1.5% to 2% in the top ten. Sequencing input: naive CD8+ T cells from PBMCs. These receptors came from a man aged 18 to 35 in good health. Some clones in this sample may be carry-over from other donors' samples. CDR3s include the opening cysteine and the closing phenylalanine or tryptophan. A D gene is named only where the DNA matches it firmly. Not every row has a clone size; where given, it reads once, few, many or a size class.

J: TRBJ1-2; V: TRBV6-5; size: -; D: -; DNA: TGTGCCAGCAGTTACACGCAGGGAGTTGGCTACACCTTC; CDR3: CASSYTQGVGYTF
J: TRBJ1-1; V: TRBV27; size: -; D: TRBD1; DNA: TGTGCCAGCAAACCAGGGGGGACTGAAGCTTTCTTT; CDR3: CASKPGGTEAFF
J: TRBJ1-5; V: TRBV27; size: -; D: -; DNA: TGTGCCAGCAGTTTATCGGTCGGTCAGCCCCAGCATTTT; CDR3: CASSLSVGQPQHF
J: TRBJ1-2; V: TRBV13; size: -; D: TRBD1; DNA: TGTGCCAGCAGCTTCGGACAGGGAGAGCAGAACTATGGCTACACCTTC; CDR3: CASSFGQGEQNYGYTF
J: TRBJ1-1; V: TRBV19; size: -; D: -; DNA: TGTGCCAGTAGTATTGAGGAAAGAATATCCATTTACACTGAAGCTTTCTTT; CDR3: CASSIEERISIYTEAFF
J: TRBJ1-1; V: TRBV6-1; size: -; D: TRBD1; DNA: TGTGCCAGCAGTGGGCGGGACAGGGGAACTGAAGCTTTCTTT; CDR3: CASSGRDRGTEAFF
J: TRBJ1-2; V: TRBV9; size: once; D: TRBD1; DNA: TGTGCCAGCAGCCTAGGGGGCAGAACCCAAGGGTATGGCTACACCTTC; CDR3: CASSLGGRTQGYGYTF
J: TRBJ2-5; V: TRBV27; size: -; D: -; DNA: TGTGCCAGCAGGGCCCCGGGAGCCGTAACGGAGACCCAGTACTTC; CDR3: CASRAPGAVTETQYF
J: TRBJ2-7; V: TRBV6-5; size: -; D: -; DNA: TGTGCCAGCAGTTTTGGATCGTCTTCCACCTACGAGCAGTACTTC; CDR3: CASSFGSSSTYEQYF
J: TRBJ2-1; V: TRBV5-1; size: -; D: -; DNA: TGCGCCAGCAGCTTGGGTTTCGGGCCCTACAATGAGCAGTTCTTC; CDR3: CASSLGFGPYNEQFF
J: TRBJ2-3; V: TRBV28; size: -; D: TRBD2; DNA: TGTGCCAGCACTCTATACTTAAGCGGGAGGGCCGGGGATACGCAGTATTTT; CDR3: CASTLYLSGRAGDTQYF
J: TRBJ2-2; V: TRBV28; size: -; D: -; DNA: TGTGCCAGCAGCCAGATAAGGGCCGGGGAGCTGTTTTTT; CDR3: CASSQIRAGELFF
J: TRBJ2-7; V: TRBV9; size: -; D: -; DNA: TGTGCCAGCAGCTCAGTGGAGGGCAGGGACTTTTTCGAGCAGTACTTC; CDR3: CASSSVEGRDFFEQYF
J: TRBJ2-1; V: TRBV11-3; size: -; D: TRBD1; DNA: TGTGCCAGCTCCGACAGGGCAGACAATGAGCAGTTCTTC; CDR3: CASSDRADNEQFF
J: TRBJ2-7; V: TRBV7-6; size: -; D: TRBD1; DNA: TGTGCCAGCAGCCCCGGGACAGGGCAACACTACGAGCAGTACTTC; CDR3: CASSPGTGQHYEQYF
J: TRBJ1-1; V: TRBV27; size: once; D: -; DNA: TGTGCCAGCAGTTTATCGACGGCAGGATCCACTGAAGCTTTCTTT; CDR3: CASSLSTAGSTEAFF
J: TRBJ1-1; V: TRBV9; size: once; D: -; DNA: TGTGCCAGCAGCTTAGGAGGCGGGACAGAAGCTTTCTTT; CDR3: CASSLGGGTEAFF
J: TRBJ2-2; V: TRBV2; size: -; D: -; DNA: TGTGCCGCCCCCTCCGGGCTAGCTCCTGGGCACACCGGGGAGCTGTTTTTT; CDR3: CAAPSGLAPGHTGELFF
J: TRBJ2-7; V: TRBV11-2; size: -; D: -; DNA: TGTGCCAGCAGCTTCGTCAGGTCCTACGAGCAGTACTTC; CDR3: CASSFVRSYEQYF
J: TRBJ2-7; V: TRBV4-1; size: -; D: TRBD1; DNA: TGCGCCAGCAGCCAGCCGGGACAGGGGGCTGGAGACGAGCAGTACTTC; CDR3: CASSQPGQGAGDEQYF
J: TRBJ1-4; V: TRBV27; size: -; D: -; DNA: TGTGCCAGCAGCCAGAATAGGGGTAATGAAAAACTGTTTTTT; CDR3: CASSQNRGNEKLFF
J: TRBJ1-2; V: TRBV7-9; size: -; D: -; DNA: TGTGCCAGCAGCTTAGTGGGGGCTCAAGGCTACACCTTC; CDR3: CASSLVGAQGYTF
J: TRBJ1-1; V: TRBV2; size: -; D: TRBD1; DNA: TGTGCCAGCAGTGAAGAGGGACAGCCGATGAACACTGAAGCTTTCTTT; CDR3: CASSEEGQPMNTEAFF
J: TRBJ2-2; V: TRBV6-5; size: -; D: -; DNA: TGTGCCAGCAGTTACACCTCCCCCTATAACACCGGGGAGCTGTTTTTT; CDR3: CASSYTSPYNTGELFF